The clone carrying this T cell receptor (beta chain) was recorded once. Antigen unknown. Assay used: immunoSEQ multiplex PCR; TCRdb lists only in-frame clones, some missing. The table lists 130,000 or so clones, around 84% of them singletons. This sample was included in a study of T cell responses to AZD1222 COVID-19 vaccine. Broader study findings: CD4 TCRs linked to vaccination spanned spike, dominating at 160-218 and 743-854.

The germline V gene has CDR1 SGHRS and CDR2 YFSETQ. The CDR3 has 15 residues. The germline V and J ends were trimmed by 1 base and 0 bases, with 10 bases remaining between them. The chain recombines TRBV5-1 with TRBJ1-1; a possible D gene is TRBD1 (5 bases). The sequence derives from an adult in good health. The sample here was peripheral blood, taken on day 0 of AZD1222 vaccination. The CDR3 DNA reads TGCGCCAGCAGCTTGCGAGGGGTGTTGAACACTGAAGCTTTCTTT. As protein: CASSLRGVLNTEAFF.